The subject of this entry is one T cell receptor (beta chain). The data were produced by immunoSEQ multiplex PCR, yet TCRdb's version contains in-frame clones alone and is incomplete. The data show about 180,000 clones, with around 87% seen just once and around 13% held by the top ten. CDR1 and CDR2 from the germline V gene are SQVTM and ANQGSEA. The CDR3 extends over 13 amino acids. V was pared by 3 bases and J by 3 bases, with 3 bases of the junction left unmatched. The entry originates in a study of blood T cell repertoires in COVID-19. The rearrangement links TRBV29-1 to TRBJ2-7, with 9 nucleotides matching TRBD1. The sequencing sample was made of peripheral blood. The TCR sequence derives from a woman between 65 and 79 years old with COVID-19, enrolled during active disease. This chain's CDR3 is CSVEGQGYYEQYF. CDR3 DNA: TGCAGCGTTGAGGGACAGGGATACTACGAGCAGTACTTC.